This T cell receptor beta chain was retrieved from a study of cytomegalovirus exposure and HLA in healthy donors. Notes on the study in general: Specific recognition of CMV antigens was confirmed in vitro for a few chains (all CMV-associated). Reported results showed that the classifier diagnosed cytomegalovirus status with high specificity and sensitivity.

From germline, CDR1 is SNHLY and CDR2 FYNNEI. The V gene end was trimmed by 1 base and the J gene end by 2 bases; junction bases not matched to a gene: 5. The CDR3 totals 16 residues. Some clones are missing from TCRdb's copy, which holds only in-frame ones; the method was immunoSEQ multiplex PCR. Here the sample spans some 190,000 clones, about 82% being singletons. In this sample, this clone turned up many times. The antigen is not known. The sequenced sample consisted of PBMCs. The chain uses TRBV2 and TRBJ2-3; the match to TRBD2 covers 8 bases. The source is a woman under 30 in good health and CMV-seronegative. CDR3 in amino acids: CASSEGSGTNTDTQYF. CDR3 nucleotide sequence: TGTGCCAGCAGTGAAGGTAGCGGGACAAACACAGATACGCAGTATTTT.